This entry features one TCR beta chain sequence. This entry belongs to a study of cytotoxic CD8 clonotypes in ibrutinib-treated CLL. V lost 3 bases and J lost 2; bases outside the gene matches: 3. Germline V gene data show CDR1 as GTSNPN and CDR2 as SVGIG (reference sequence). The CDR3 sequence is 13 residues long. TCRdb's table, derived via immunoSEQ multiplex PCR, lists solely in-frame clones and lacks some. This sample has hundreds of thousands of clones, with 60% to 75% found just once. The chain is built from TRBV30 and TRBJ2-7, with 8 bases fitting TRBD2. The source is a human donor with chronic lymphocytic leukemia. The sample was PBMCs, taken after 24 months of ibrutinib treatment. In nucleotides, the CDR3 is TGTGCCTGGAGGAAGGGACTAGCCTACGAGCAGTACTTC. This translates into CAWRKGLAYEQYF.